What follows describes a single T cell receptor (beta chain). Method: immunoSEQ multiplex PCR; TCRdb's copy keeps in-frame clones and lacks some. The top ten clones hold roughly 5% of a sample with around 24,000 clones, 82% of them seen once. This record comes from a study of somatic mutations in cytotoxic T cells in rheumatoid arthritis. Germline V gene lookup returns CDR1 SEHNR and CDR2 FQNEAQ (reference sequence). Trimming cost V 6 bases and J 1 base, with 14 bases left between them. The CDR3 runs 15 residues. The receptor's source is a man aged 45-65 years in good health. Sequenced sample: CD8+ T cells sorted from blood. The J gene is TRBJ2-3, the V gene TRBV7-9; D might be TRBD2 (6 bases). CDR3 region: CASSARASGTDTQYF. CDR3 nucleotides: TGTGCCAGCAGTGCCCGCGCTAGCGGCACAGATACGCAGTATTTT.